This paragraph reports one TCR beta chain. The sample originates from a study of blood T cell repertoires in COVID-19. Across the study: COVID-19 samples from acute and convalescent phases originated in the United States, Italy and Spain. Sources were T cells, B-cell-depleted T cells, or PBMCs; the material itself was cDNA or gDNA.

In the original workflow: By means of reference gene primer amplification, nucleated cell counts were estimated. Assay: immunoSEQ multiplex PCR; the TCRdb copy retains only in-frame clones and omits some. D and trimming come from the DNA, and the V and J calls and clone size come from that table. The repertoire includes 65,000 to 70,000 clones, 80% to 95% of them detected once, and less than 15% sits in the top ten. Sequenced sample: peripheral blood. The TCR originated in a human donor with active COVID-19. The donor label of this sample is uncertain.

CDR3 coding DNA: TGTGCCAGCAGTTACTCGGCTAGCGGGAACTCCTACGAGCAGTACTTC. It specifies CASSYSASGNSYEQYF. The chain links TRBV6-5 to TRBJ2-7, with 9 nucleotides matching TRBD2. Germline CDR1 is MNHEY and CDR2 is SVGAGI. J gave up 0 bases and V 0 bases, and 3 bases lay outside the gene matches. The CDR3 runs to 16 residues.